One and the same sample provided the 18 T cell receptor beta chains below, sequenced in a study of T cell responses to AZD1222 COVID-19 vaccine. Here immunoSEQ multiplex PCR was the method, and the copy in TCRdb shows in-frame clones only, minus some. The sample lists approximately 120,000 clones, roughly 90% occurring once. The starting material was peripheral blood, obtained on day 0 of AZD1222 vaccination. These receptors came from an adult in good health.

About this clone: A read error may account for a junction end that differs from germline. The chain carries TRBV25-1 and TRBJ1-2; 7 positions match TRBD1. This CDR3 is built from 15 residues. Germline V gene lookup returns CDR1 MGHDK and CDR2 SYGVNS. CDR3 bases: TGTGCCAGCAGTCCCAAGTTTTCTACAGGGGTTTTACAAGCCTTC. Protein product: CASSPKFSTGVLQAF.

This clone was recorded once. The rearrangement joins TRBV4-3 to TRBJ1-2, with a weak D call TRBD1 (6 bases). Trimming cost V 0 bases and J 4 bases, with 12 bases left between them. CDR1 and CDR2 from the germline V gene are LGHNA and YSLEER. This CDR3 is 15 amino acids long. DNA for the CDR3: TGCGCCAGCAGCCAAGAGACAGGTCCCATCTATGGCTACACCTTC. It yields the protein CASSQETGPIYGYTF.

Here the CDR3 DNA reads TGTGCCAGCAGCTTGGGGGGAGGGCCAAGGAGGGAGCCCCAGCATTTT. Its translation is CASSLGGGPRREPQHF. This chain connects TRBV7-2 to TRBJ1-5, with D tentatively TRBD1 (5 bases). V dropped 3 bases and J dropped 8 bases, with 20 bases sitting between them. The CDR3 totals 16 residues. The germline V gene encodes CDR1 SGHTA and CDR2 FQGNSA.

V usage is TRBV5-6 and J usage is TRBJ1-3; D is unclear. This CDR3 has 14 residues. Germline values: CDR1 SGHDT, CDR2 YYEEEE. V was cut by 3 bases and J by 4 bases, with 11 bases left in between. The chain's CDR3 is CASSSDGLGNTIYF. In DNA, the CDR3 is TGTGCCAGCAGCTCGGACGGTCTAGGAAACACCATATATTTT.

The gene calls are TRBV18 and TRBJ1-3; TRBD1 might be the D (5 bases). In germline, CDR1 is KGHSH, CDR2 LQKENI. The CDR3 consists of 14 residues. Trimming shortened V by 0 bases and J by 4 bases, and 7 bases separated the two germline ends. CDR3 coding DNA: TGTGCCAGCTCACCACCTCCAGGGGGAAACACCATATATTTT. This codes for CASSPPPGGNTIYF.

This sequence joins TRBV23-1 and TRBJ2-1, with TRBD2 as a possible D gene (6 bases). TRBV23-1 is marked as an open reading frame, function uncertain. This CDR3 comprises 13 residues. The germline V and J ends were trimmed by 7 bases and 10 bases, with 17 bases remaining between them. CDR3 sequence: CASTPGLQLEQFF. The CDR3 DNA follows: TGCGCCAGCACGCCGGGACTGCAACTCGAGCAGTTCTTC.

This chain uses TRBV4-3 with TRBJ1-1, with D possibly TRBD1 on 5 matching bases. Trimming stripped 1 base from V and 12 bases from J, with 15 bases between. Germline V gene lookup returns CDR1 LGHNA and CDR2 YSLEER. This CDR3 comprises 13 residues. As DNA, the CDR3 is TGCGCCAGCAGCCAAGGATGGGAAGGGGTAACTTTCTTT. Translation gives CASSQGWEGVTFF.

This chain uses TRBV14 with TRBJ2-2, with D hard to call. Germline CDR1 is SGHDN and CDR2 is FVKESK. V lost 8 bases to trimming and J lost 2 bases, with 6 bases between them. This CDR3 spans 12 amino acids. The CDR3 DNA sequence: TGTGCCAGCCAAAGAAACACCGGGGAGCTGTTTTTT. This translates into CASQRNTGELFF.

The V and J genes are TRBV11-2 and TRBJ2-1; D not certain. Germline V gene lookup returns CDR1 SGHAT and CDR2 FQNNGV. Deletions cut 7 bases from V and 4 bases from J, with 14 bases between. The CDR3 has 14 amino acids. The CDR3 spells CASKESPDYNEQFF. As DNA, the CDR3 is TGTGCCAGCAAAGAGTCCCCTGATTACAATGAGCAGTTCTTC.

The chain carries TRBV9 and TRBJ2-5, with no clear D. The CDR3 has 13 amino acids. Germline V gene lookup returns CDR1 SGDLS and CDR2 YYNGEE. Trimming took 1 base from V and 1 from J, leaving 5 bases between them. CDR3 loop: CASSVRLQETQYF. The CDR3 DNA is TGTGCCAGCAGCGTAAGGCTCCAAGAGACCCAGTACTTC.

The chain couples TRBV9 to TRBJ1-4; D call uncertain. The germline V gene has CDR1 SGDLS and CDR2 YYNGEE. The CDR3 has 12 amino acids. Trimming removed 1 base from V and 7 bases from J, with 5 bases in between. This CDR3 reads CASSVYGEKLFF. The CDR3 DNA reads TGTGCCAGCAGCGTATACGGTGAAAAACTGTTTTTT. Based on the CDR3 plus reference TRBV9 and TRBJ1-4, the full variable domain is DSGVTQTPKHLITATGQRVTLRCSPRSGDLSVYWYQQSLDQGLQFLIQYYNGEERAKGNILERFSAQQFPDLHSELNLSSLELGDSALYFCASSVYGEKLFFGSGTQLSVL.

A note on this clone: A single base separates this from a much larger clone, so it may be a read error. The same CDR3 also results from other DNA sequences found in this sample. The V call is TRBV7-3, the J call TRBJ2-7, with 8 bases lining up with TRBD1. Germline V gives CDR1 SGHTA, CDR2 FQGTGA. The CDR3 is made up of 14 amino acids. V shed 5 bases, J shed 0 bases, and the junction held 3 bases outside the gene matches. CDR3 in amino acids: CASSLQGDSYEQYF. The CDR3 DNA is TGTGCCAGCAGCCTACAGGGGGACTCCTACGAGCAGTACTTC.

The count of this clone is one. The chain links TRBV9 to TRBJ2-1; 8 nucleotides line up with TRBD2. Germline lookup yields CDR1 SGDLS and CDR2 YYNGEE. Trimming at V came to 3 bases and at J to 4 bases, leaving 6 bases not matched to a gene. This CDR3 region has 15 residues. The CDR3 sequence: CASSARGATYNEQFF. The CDR3 DNA reads as TGTGCCAGCAGCGCGCGGGGGGCCACTTACAATGAGCAGTTCTTC.

The V call is TRBV4-2, the J call TRBJ1-1; a weak D match, TRBD1 (5 bases). Trimming took off 0 bases at V and 9 bases at J, with 17 bases between the two ends. This CDR3 comprises 15 residues. The germline CDR1 and CDR2 sequences are LGHNA and YNFKEQ. The CDR3 region has the DNA TGTGCCAGCAGCCAAGAGACCGGGACCCCCCTTAAAGCTTTCTTT. As protein: CASSQETGTPLKAFF.

The rearrangement joins TRBV7-3 to TRBJ2-7; 8 bases are shared with TRBD1. CDR1 SGHTA and CDR2 FQGTGA come from the germline V gene. The V segment lost 5 bases and the J segment 3 bases; nucleotides outside the gene matches: 9. CDR3 size: 15 residues. The CDR3 coding sequence is TGTGCCAGCAGCGCAACAGGGGGAATGGACTACGAGCAGTACTTC. As protein: CASSATGGMDYEQYF.

V and J are TRBV19 and TRBJ2-3, with D possibly matching TRBD2 (5 bases). CDR1 is LNHDA and CDR2 is SQIVND in the germline V gene (reference sequence). V lost 0 bases to trimming and J lost 5 bases, with 18 bases between them. This CDR3 comprises 17 residues. CDR3 bases: TGTGCCAGTAGTATAGATCGCCGGCGCGAGGCGGGAGATACGCAGTATTTT. Translation: CASSIDRRREAGDTQYF.

The V call is TRBV6-4, the J call TRBJ2-7, with D unresolved. The CDR3 covers 10 residues. Germline V gene sequence: CDR1 MRHNA, CDR2 SNTAGT. Trimming took 4 bases from V and 3 from J, leaving 1 base between them. The DNA for the CDR3 is TGTGCCAGCAGTGGCTACGAGCAGTACTTC. Amino acid sequence: CASSGYEQYF.

V gene TRBV29-1 combines with J gene TRBJ1-1, with 8 bases lining up with TRBD1. The CDR3 length is 13 residues. V trimming: 4 bases; J trimming: 1 base; junction bases outside the gene matches: 2. Germline CDR1 SQVTM, CDR2 ANQGSEA. This CDR3 is CSVARGQNTEAFF. For the CDR3, the DNA is TGCAGCGTTGCCAGGGGGCAGAACACTGAAGCTTTCTTT.